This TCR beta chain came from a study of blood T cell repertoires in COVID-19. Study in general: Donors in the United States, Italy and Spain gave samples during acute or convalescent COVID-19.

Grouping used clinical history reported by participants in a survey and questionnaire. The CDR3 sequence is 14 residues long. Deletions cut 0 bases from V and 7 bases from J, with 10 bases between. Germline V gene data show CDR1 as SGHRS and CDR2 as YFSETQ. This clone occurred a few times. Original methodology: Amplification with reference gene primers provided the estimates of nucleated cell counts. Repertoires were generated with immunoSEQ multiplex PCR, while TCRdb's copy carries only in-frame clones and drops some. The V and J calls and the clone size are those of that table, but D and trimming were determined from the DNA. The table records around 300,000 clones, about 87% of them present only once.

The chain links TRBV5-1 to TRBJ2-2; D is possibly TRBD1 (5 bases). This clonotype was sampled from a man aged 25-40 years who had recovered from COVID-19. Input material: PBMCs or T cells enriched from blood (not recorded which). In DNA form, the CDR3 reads TGCGCCAGCAGCTTGGTTCAGGGTAACGGGGAGCTGTTTTTT. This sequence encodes CASSLVQGNGELFF.